A selection of T cell receptor beta chains follows, all from one sample in a study of cytomegalovirus exposure and HLA in healthy donors. The data were produced by immunoSEQ multiplex PCR, yet TCRdb's version contains in-frame clones alone and is incomplete. The table includes about 73,000 clones, 94% detected once. Sample: PBMCs. Receptors were obtained from a woman aged 18-35 years in good health and CMV-seronegative. Both conserved end residues are part of each CDR3. D genes are given only for firm matches. Some rows have no size entry. The others give once, few or many, or a class for an expanded clone.

>NA|TRBD1|TRBJ1-2|TRBV7-3
CASSPTGGDGYTF
>NA|NA|TRBJ1-3|TRBV5-6
CASQPNGWPIPSSGNTIYF
>NA|NA|TRBJ2-2|TRBV4-3
CASSQDLGRTGELFF
>NA|TRBD1|TRBJ1-5|TRBV11-2
CASSPGQGGQPQHF
>NA|TRBD2|TRBJ2-1|TRBV29-1
CSVDRSGSTNEQFF
>NA|NA|TRBJ2-2|TRBV21-1
CASSTRDRGNTGELFF
>NA|TRBD2|TRBJ2-7|TRBV10-3
CAISVVGLAAPYEQYF
>NA|TRBD2|TRBJ2-5|TRBV15
CATSRAPGLGIQETQYF
>NA|NA|TRBJ2-1|TRBV9
CASSDRGLSYNEQFF
>NA|TRBD2|TRBJ2-1|TRBV18
CASSQAGTSGGSSYNEQFF
>NA|NA|TRBJ2-7|TRBV18
CASSPRRSQGYEQYF
>NA|TRBD1|TRBJ2-5|TRBV4-2
CASSLMTGAQETQYF
>NA|NA|TRBJ2-7|TRBV12-5
CASGSRPLGLSSYEQYF
>NA|NA|TRBJ2-2|TRBV7-9
CASSPQGGRTGELFF
>NA|NA|TRBJ2-5|TRBV5-6
CASSSRGAILQETQYF
>NA|NA|TRBJ2-7|TRBV28
CASSLRGTSYEQYF
>NA|TRBD2|TRBJ2-4|TRBV19
CASSISASGKNIQYF
>NA|NA|TRBJ2-7|TRBV6-5
CASSLSESYEQYF
>NA|TRBD2|TRBJ2-5|TRBV5-1
CASSLASGGGETQYF
>NA|NA|TRBJ2-7|TRBV7-6
CASSPGQSYEQYF
>NA|TRBD1|TRBJ2-2|TRBV29-1
CSVTGEIGELFF
>few|NA|TRBJ2-1|TRBV12-5
CASGLVRREAYNEQFF
>NA|NA|TRBJ1-2|TRBV9
CASSVEGQGYGGYTF
>NA|NA|TRBJ1-5|TRBV29-1
CSVERSDRLWPQHF
>NA|NA|TRBJ1-6|TRBV19
CASSISGIYNSPLHF